This TCR beta chain was recorded in a study of cytomegalovirus exposure and HLA in healthy donors. Study in general: In an earlier analysis, 90 million to 130 million unique TCR beta sequences were found from 150 million to 200 million T cells.

The PCR used 60 Vbeta and 13 Jbeta primers. Original processing methods: The authors later counted about 80 million unique TCR beta chains, some 9.9 million of them shared. Method: immunoSEQ multiplex PCR; TCRdb's copy keeps in-frame clones and lacks some. From that table come the V and J calls and clone size; the DNA was used to work out D and trimming. This table has around 95,000 clones, roughly 80% appearing once. The CDR3 is 16 residues long. Per germline, CDR1 MDHEN and CDR2 SYDVKM. J gave up 4 bases and V 6 bases, and 9 bases lay outside the gene matches. As to this clone: Its antigen is still unknown.

General study points: TCR beta sequences reportedly predicted most subjects' HLA-A and HLA-B alleles accurately.

The sample was PBMCs. The source is a man aged 30 to 45 in good health and CMV-seropositive. The V gene is TRBV28, the J gene TRBJ2-1, with 10 bases matching TRBD1. The CDR3 region has the DNA TGTGCCAGCAGCGACCGGGACAGGGGTTTGTACAATGAGCAGTTCTTC. The encoded protein is CASSDRDRGLYNEQFF.